The present T cell receptor (beta chain) was sequenced within a study of blood T cell repertoires in COVID-19. Study-wide background: From the United States, Italy and Spain came samples of acute and convalescent COVID-19. Sample material is recorded as cDNA or gDNA derived from T cells, B-cell-depleted T cells, or PBMCs.

In the original processing: Amplification from reference gene primers served as the basis for estimated nucleated cell counts. Sequenced by immunoSEQ multiplex PCR; TCRdb stores in-frame clones only, minus some. V, J and clone size are taken as reported in that table, and D and trimming were inferred from the DNA itself. The sample has 100,000 or so clones, more than 65% seen once. The CDR3 runs to 16 residues. The receptor was isolated from a man aged 65 to 79 with active or convalescent COVID-19. V and J are TRBV21-1 and TRBJ1-4; TRBD1 is the table's D call, not checked against the DNA. TRBV21-1 is designated a pseudogene. Sequencing input: peripheral blood. DNA for the CDR3: TGTGCCACCCCAACGCGAGGGGGACAGGGAGGGGAAAAACTGTTTTTT. Amino acids: CATPTRGGQGGEKLFF.